A selection of T cell receptor beta chains follows, all from one sample in a study of control samples from healthy donors and cancer patients. Clones were read by immunoSEQ multiplex PCR, and TCRdb kept only the in-frame ones, dropping some. The sample includes some 120,000 clones, approximately 89% of them seen just once. Sample: blood. The receptors here all came from a man younger than 35 in good health. Each CDR3 is given with its conserved first and last residue. A D gene is named only where the DNA matches it firmly. The size field is filled for only some rows; it gives once, few, many or a size class.

size	D	V	J	length	CDR3	DNA
once	-	TRBV9	TRBJ1-1	15	CASSVAGLGNTEAFF	TGTGCCAGCAGCGTAGCCGGGCTTGGGAACACTGAAGCTTTCTTT
-	-	TRBV5-1	TRBJ2-1	15	CASSSRTGVYNEQFF	TGCGCCAGCAGCTCACGGACTGGCGTCTACAATGAGCAGTTCTTC
-	TRBD1	TRBV29-1	TRBJ2-7	12	CSVRTGGYEQYF	TGCAGCGTAAGGACAGGGGGCTACGAGCAGTACTTC
-	TRBD1	TRBV9	TRBJ1-2	14	CASSADRGDYGYTF	TGTGCCAGCAGCGCGGACAGGGGGGACTATGGCTACACCTTC
once	TRBD1	TRBV6-6	TRBJ2-2	14	CASSNRGITGELFF	TGTGCCAGCAGTAACAGGGGAATCACCGGGGAGCTGTTTTTT
-	-	TRBV11-2	TRBJ2-7	16	CASSGNTASEAYEQYF	TGTGCCAGCAGCGGAAACACGGCGTCTGAGGCTTACGAGCAGTACTTC
-	-	TRBV9	TRBJ2-7	14	CASSVNQGTDEQYF	TGTGCCAGCAGCGTCAATCAGGGTACAGACGAGCAGTACTTC
-	-	TRBV29-1	TRBJ1-3	14	CSVEDARTGNTIYF	TGCAGCGTTGAAGATGCACGTACTGGAAACACCATATATTTT
-	-	TRBV3-1/TRBV3-2	TRBJ2-5	14	CASSPGPPPETQYF	TGTGCCAGCAGCCCGGGACCCCCTCCGGAGACCCAGTACTTC
-	TRBD1	TRBV27	TRBJ1-2	14	CASSLDRVGYGYTF	TGTGCCAGCAGCTTGGACAGGGTTGGCTATGGCTACACCTTC
few	TRBD1	TRBV4-2	TRBJ2-6	19	CASSLPGTGEFSGANVLTF	TGTGCCAGCAGCCTCCCCGGGACAGGGGAATTCTCTGGGGCCAACGTCCTGACTTTC
-	-	TRBV27	TRBJ1-2	16	CASSESWGGPNYGYTF	TGTGCCAGCAGCGAGTCCTGGGGGGGGCCTAACTATGGCTACACCTTC
-	-	TRBV6-5	TRBJ1-1	12	CASSFMNTEAFF	TGTGCCAGCAGTTTCATGAACACTGAAGCTTTCTTT
-	-	TRBV19	TRBJ1-4	13	CAAASLGNEKLFF	TGTGCCGCGGCGAGCCTCGGTAATGAAAAACTGTTTTTT
-	-	TRBV2	TRBJ1-3	14	CASSVTGSGNTIYF	TGTGCCAGCAGTGTTACAGGGTCTGGAAACACCATATATTTT
-	TRBD2	TRBV30	TRBJ2-2	16	CAWSGSSGTNTGELFF	TGTGCCTGGAGTGGGTCTAGCGGAACGAACACCGGGGAGCTGTTTTTT
-	-	TRBV5-1	TRBJ1-1	15	CASGHAGGMNTEAFF	TGCGCCAGCGGCCATGCTGGGGGGATGAACACTGAAGCTTTCTTT
-	-	TRBV30	TRBJ1-1	13	CAWVSADNTEAFF	TGTGCCTGGGTATCGGCAGATAACACTGAAGCTTTCTTT
-	TRBD1	TRBV19	TRBJ1-3	15	CASSRRQGTGNTIYF	TGTGCCAGTAGCCGTCGACAGGGGACTGGAAACACCATATATTTT
medium-sized	-	TRBV7-6	TRBJ2-2	15	CASSLFGVSTGELFF	TGTGCCAGCAGCTTATTCGGCGTCAGCACCGGGGAGCTGTTTTTT
-	TRBD1	TRBV5-1	TRBJ1-2	13	CASSFEGANGYTF	TGCGCCAGCAGCTTTGAGGGGGCGAATGGCTACACCTTC
-	-	TRBV12-5	TRBJ1-5	14	CASGLVNSNQPQHF	TGTGCTAGTGGTTTGGTGAATAGCAATCAGCCCCAGCATTTT